Listed below are T cell receptor beta chains from one sample, sequenced in a study of shared clonotypes between healthy human individuals. Libraries were prepared by immunoSEQ multiplex PCR; TCRdb keeps only in-frame clonotypes and omits some of them. The repertoire holds about 1.1 million clones, more than 75% seen once, with 0.6% to 0.7% in the top ten. Sequencing input: memory CD4+ T cells from PBMCs. The receptors shown here come from a man aged 18 to 29 in good health. Some clones in this sample may be carry-over from other donors' samples. Both conserved end residues are part of each CDR3. A D gene is named only where the DNA matches it firmly. Only part of the rows carry a size: once, few, many, or a class if the clone is expanded.

D gene	clone size	V gene	J gene	CDR3 protein	CDR3 DNA
NA	NA	TRBV4-1	TRBJ2-1	CASSTPGTGDEQFF	TGCGCCAGCAGCACGCCCGGGACGGGGGATGAGCAGTTCTTC
TRBD1	NA	TRBV2	TRBJ1-1	CASSYYRGEAFF	TGTGCCAGCAGTTATTACAGGGGTGAAGCTTTCTTT
NA	NA	TRBV15	TRBJ2-7	CATSRGAAYEQYF	TGTGCCACCAGCAGGGGCGCGGCCTACGAGCAGTACTTC
TRBD1	NA	TRBV6-5	TRBJ1-4	CASSYDPTGSEKLFF	TGTGCCAGCAGTTACGATCCGACAGGGAGTGAAAAACTGTTTTTT
TRBD1	NA	TRBV28	TRBJ1-2	CASSRQGRYGYTF	TGTGCCAGCAGTCGACAGGGCCGATATGGCTACACCTTC
NA	NA	TRBV7-3	TRBJ2-5	CASSRRRQETQYF	TGTGCCAGCAGCCGAAGACGACAAGAGACCCAGTACTTC
NA	few	TRBV28	TRBJ1-1	CASSNTLDLKAFF	TGTGCCAGCAGTAATACCTTGGACCTGAAAGCTTTCTTT
NA	NA	TRBV28	TRBJ1-1	CASIQSGAEAFF	TGTGCCAGCATCCAAAGCGGGGCTGAAGCTTTCTTT
NA	NA	TRBV10-2	TRBJ2-1	CASSESRQNEQFF	TGCGCCAGCAGTGAGTCGAGGCAGAATGAGCAGTTCTTC
TRBD1	few	TRBV11-2	TRBJ1-2	CASSQNRGWGYGYTF	TGTGCCAGCAGTCAAAACAGGGGTTGGGGCTATGGCTACACCTTC
NA	few	TRBV4-2	TRBJ2-2	CASSSNSEGAGELFF	TGTGCCAGCAGCTCGAATTCCGAGGGCGCCGGGGAGCTGTTTTTT
NA	NA	TRBV5-1	TRBJ2-7	CASSLQGNEQYF	TGCGCCAGCAGCTTGCAGGGGAACGAGCAGTACTTC
TRBD1	few	TRBV6-1	TRBJ1-4	CASSDYGTGSEELFF	TGTGCCAGCAGCGACTACGGGACAGGGAGTGAAGAACTGTTTTTT
TRBD2	NA	TRBV6-1	TRBJ2-2	CASRVSGSGPGELFF	TGTGCCAGCAGGGTTAGCGGGAGCGGTCCCGGGGAGCTGTTTTTT
NA	few	TRBV29-1	TRBJ1-1	CSVDQGNTEAFF	TGCAGCGTTGATCAGGGGAACACTGAAGCTTTCTTT
TRBD2	NA	TRBV14	TRBJ2-7	CASSQGRPSGAYEQYF	TGTGCCAGCAGCCAAGGACGCCCTAGCGGGGCCTACGAGCAGTACTTC
TRBD1	NA	TRBV28	TRBJ1-1	CASSGDDRDGFF	TGTGCCAGCAGTGGGGACGACAGGGATGGTTTCTTT
NA	NA	TRBV11-2	TRBJ2-1	CASSFLGGVYNEQFF	TGTGCCAGCAGCTTTTTAGGCGGGGTGTACAATGAGCAGTTCTTC
NA	NA	TRBV7-8	TRBJ1-2	CASSLGTGLNYGYTF	TGTGCCAGCAGCTTAGGAACAGGGCTAAACTATGGCTACACCTTC
TRBD1	NA	TRBV28	TRBJ1-2	CASSLGTDELHGYTF	TGTGCCAGCAGTTTAGGGACAGACGAGTTACATGGCTACACCTTC
TRBD1	once	TRBV10-3	TRBJ2-1	CAISEGQGAFYEQFF	TGTGCCATCAGTGAAGGACAGGGGGCGTTCTATGAGCAGTTCTTC
NA	NA	TRBV21-1	TRBJ2-7	CASSKGGRSAYEQYF	TGTGCCAGCAGCAAAGGAGGCAGGTCGGCCTACGAGCAGTACTTC
NA	NA	TRBV5-6	TRBJ1-5	CASSLNSGGDQPQHF	TGTGCCAGCAGCTTGAATTCCGGGGGGGATCAGCCCCAGCATTTT
TRBD2	NA	TRBV9	TRBJ2-1	CASSVATTSDYNEQFF	TGTGCCAGCAGCGTAGCCACGACTAGCGACTACAATGAGCAGTTCTTC